This passage covers 3 T cell receptor beta chains from one sample sequenced in a study of T cells in Graves' hyperthyroidism and ophthalmopathy. TCR beta CDR3 region amplification was performed from RNA transcripts. The HTBI primer set served for first-round RT-PCR of the TCR CDR3. TCRdb reprocessed the multiplex PCR reads via MiXCR and lists one record per CDR3 protein. Here the sample spans about 400,000 distinct CDR3 sequences, approximately 15% being singletons. Sequenced material: blood. These TCRs come from a woman in her twenties or thirties with Graves' hyperthyroidism.

This clonotype occurred a few times. This chain links TRBV14 with TRBJ2-5; a possible D gene is TRBD1 (6 bases). CDR1 is SGHDN, CDR2 FVKESK, per germline. V lost 1 base, J lost 5 bases, and 11 bases lay in between. This CDR3 comprises 14 residues. The CDR3 sequence: CASSQGNRVETQYF. The CDR3 nucleotides are TGTGCCAGCAGCCAAGGAAACAGGGTTGAGACCCAGTACTTC.

This clonotype turned up a few times. This sequence joins TRBV27 and TRBJ2-7; D ambiguous. The germline V gene has CDR1 MNHEY and CDR2 SMNVEV (reference sequence). The CDR3 runs 13 residues. The V and J ends lost 2 bases and 2 bases respectively, with 7 bases between them. CDR3 DNA: TGTGCCAGCAGTTTAAGGGATACCTACGAGCAGTACTTC. Translated: CASSLRDTYEQYF.

This clonotype was seen only a few times. DNA of the CDR3: TGCGCCAGCAGCTCGGGCACCCCGGGCGGCGCGCGCGATGAGCAGTTCTTC. Protein: CASSSGTPGGARDEQFF. The chain uses TRBV5-1 and TRBJ2-1; D gene ambiguous. CDR3 length: 17 amino acids. The germline V and J ends were trimmed by 3 bases and 8 bases, with 24 bases remaining between them. Germline V gene sequence: CDR1 SGHRS, CDR2 YFSETQ. The whole variable domain, filled in from reference TRBV5-1 and TRBJ2-1, reads KAGVTQTPRYLIKTRGQQVTLSCSPISGHRSVSWYQQTPGQGLQFLFEYFSETQRNKGNFPGRFSGRQFSNSRSEMNVSTLELGDSALYLCASSSGTPGGARDEQFFGPGTRLTVL.